Below, one T cell receptor (beta chain) is given with its context. Its antigen remains unidentified. This sample was included in a study of T cell responses to AZD1222 COVID-19 vaccine. Study details: Whether given at about 4 or about 12 weeks, second doses were pooled. Study results and limitations: The study found vaccine-associated CD4 TCRs spanning spike, dominant at 160-218 and 743-854. Among those given AZD1222, only 6 or 7 were seropositive at baseline. A mostly white British donor set with more females was recruited, and clonal diversity was possibly underestimated.

Libraries were prepared by immunoSEQ multiplex PCR; TCRdb keeps only in-frame clonotypes and omits some of them. The profile covers about 140,000 clones, with under 95% appearing a single time and about 3.2% taken by the ten largest. The CDR3 covers 15 residues. Germline V gene data show CDR1 as SGDLS and CDR2 as YYNGEE. Trimming took off 3 bases at V and 8 bases at J, with 17 bases between the two ends. The specimen was peripheral blood, collected on day 0 of AZD1222 vaccination. The chain joins TRBV9 to TRBJ1-4; D is uncertain. This TCR derives from an adult in good health. The CDR3 DNA reads as TGTGCCAGCAGCGCCGGACCGGACCTTATGGAAAAACTGTTTTTT. Protein sequence: CASSAGPDLMEKLFF.